These 26 T cell receptor beta chains share one sample of origin, sequenced in a study of tumor and adjacent non-tumor tissue in lung cancer. The template was RNA from unsorted bulk tissue. This non-tumor lung sample came from over 3 cm beyond the tumor edge. The library came from three nested PCR rounds adapted from ARM-PCR protocols. TCRdb reprocessed the multiplex PCR reads with MiXCR, giving one entry per CDR3 protein. This sample has 50,000 or so distinct CDR3 sequences; around three quarters occur once, and the top ten carry 23%. Sequences were obtained from distant non-tumor lung tissue. Receptors were obtained from a woman aged 60-70 years with non-small cell lung cancer.

With respect to this clonotype: The CDR3 ends on some other residue instead of the conserved phenylalanine or tryptophan, so this is likely a read error. J is TRBJ1-6 and V is TRBV6-2 or TRBV6-3; 8 positions match TRBD1. The CDR3 spans 17 residues. Germline CDR1 and CDR2: MNHEY and SVGEGT. Here the CDR3 DNA reads TGTGCCAGTAGTTACCAGGAGACAGGGGTAAATAATTCACCCCTCCACTTG. It codes for CASSYQETGVNNSPLHL.

The genes are TRBV21-1 and TRBJ1-1; the table calls TRBD1, which could not be checked here. TRBV21-1 constitutes a pseudogene. The CDR3 covers 16 residues. The CDR3 nucleotides read TGTGCCAGCAGCAACGACACGGACAGGGGATATTCTGAAGCTTTCTTT. Amino acid sequence: CASSNDTDRGYSEAFF.

Details on this clonotype: A clone one base away is much larger, so this may be a read error. The rearrangement joins TRBV28 to TRBJ1-2; weak D call: TRBD1 (5 bases). Per germline, CDR1 MDHEN and CDR2 SYDVKM. This CDR3 has 15 amino acids. In nucleotides, the CDR3 is TGTGTCACCACGCCCCTTCAGGGTCGGAACTATGGCTACACCTTC. Its protein is CVTTPLQGRNYGYTF.

This clonotype came up a few times. V usage is TRBV29-1 and J usage is TRBJ1-1; 9 bases align to TRBD1. Germline lookup yields CDR1 SQVTM and CDR2 ANQGSEA. Unmatched junction bases numbered 14, after V lost 5 bases and J lost 1 base. The CDR3 consists of 17 residues. CDR3 in amino acids: CSVLLPGTGKTNTEAFF. The CDR3 nucleotides read TGCAGCGTTCTTTTACCTGGGACAGGGAAAACGAACACTGAAGCTTTCTTT.

The sample holds a few counts of this clonotype. The junction departs from the called germline gene at one end, perhaps through a read error. The chain carries TRBV11-1 and TRBJ2-1, with TRBD2 as a possible D gene (5 bases). The CDR3 covers 17 residues. In germline, CDR1 is SGHAT, CDR2 FQDESV (reference sequence). CDR3: CTSSRGFAANSYNVQFF. In DNA form, the CDR3 reads TGTACCAGCAGTCGGGGTTTCGCAGCGAACTCCTACAATGTGCAGTTCTTC. Drawing the rest from reference TRBV11-1 and TRBJ2-1, the complete variable domain is EAEVAQSPRYKITEKSQAVAFWCDPISGHATLYWYRQILGQGPELLVQFQDESVVDDSQLPKDRFSAERLKGVDSTLKIQPAELGDSAMYLCTSSRGFAANSYNVQFFGPGTRLTVL.

Turning to this clonotype: Relative to the germline gene, one junction end is altered; a read error may explain this. The gene calls are TRBV4-3 and TRBJ2-6; maybe TRBD2 (6 bases). The germline V gene has CDR1 LGHNA and CDR2 YSLEER. There are 14 residues in the CDR3. CDR3 sequence reads: CASNQERGANVLSF. CDR3 in DNA: TGCGCCAGCAACCAAGAACGCGGGGCCAACGTCCTGAGTTTC.

V and J are TRBV11-2 and TRBJ2-2; D could derive from TRBD1 or TRBD2 (7 bases each). Deletions cut 4 bases from V and 4 bases from J, with 19 bases between. CDR3 length equals 17 residues. Germline loops: CDR1 SGHAT, CDR2 FQNNGV. The CDR3 sequence: CASSSSQGGQTTGELFF. The CDR3 coding sequence is TGTGCCAGCAGCTCTTCCCAGGGGGGGCAGACCACCGGGGAGCTGTTTTTT.

In regard to this clonotype: A much larger clone lies a single base off, so this may be a read error. The chain employs TRBV7-9 and TRBJ2-5; 10 nucleotides agree with TRBD1. CDR3 size: 16 residues. J lost 7 bases, V lost 1 base, and 9 bases had no gene match. CDR1 is SEHNR and CDR2 is FQNEAQ in the germline V gene (reference sequence). CDR3 loop: CASSLGQGAGEGTQYF. The CDR3 nucleotides read TGTGCCAGCAGCTTAGGACAGGGGGCTGGGGAAGGGACCCAGTACTTC.

The CDR3 sequence is CASSYGYSRSTDTQYF. The DNA of the CDR3 is TGTGCCAGTAGTTACGGTTACAGCAGGAGCACAGATACGCAGTATTTT. This chain joins TRBV19 and TRBJ2-3; no clear D. This CDR3 region has 16 residues. Trimming left V 5 bases short and J 0 bases short, with 15 bases between. CDR1 LNHDA and CDR2 SQIVND come from the germline V gene (reference sequence).

As for this clonotype: The CDR3 end shows no conserved phenylalanine or tryptophan, and so a read error is likely. The chain uses TRBV11-1 and TRBJ1-1; D unclear. The length of the CDR3 is 15 residues. Germline V lookup: CDR1 SGHAT, CDR2 FQDESV (reference sequence). The CDR3 sequence: CASSLTGNMNTEAFL. CDR3 coding DNA: TGTGCCAGCAGCTTAACGGGGAACATGAATACTGAAGCTTTCCTT.

Comment on this clonotype: A much larger clone differs from this one at a single base, so this may be a read error. The rearrangement links TRBV4-3 to TRBJ2-7; D is undetermined. Germline-derived CDR1 and CDR2 are LGHNA and YSLEER. The CDR3 spans 15 residues. The CDR3 region is CASSKRAEVSYEQCF. Here the CDR3 DNA reads TGCGCCAGCAGCAAAAGGGCCGAGGTCTCCTACGAGCAGTGCTTC.

Concerning this clonotype: The CDR3 does not end in the conserved phenylalanine or tryptophan, so this is likely a read error. The J gene is TRBJ2-7, the V gene TRBV11-2; D is ambiguous. CDR1 SGHAT and CDR2 FQNNGV come from the germline V gene. V was cut by 5 bases and J by 4 bases, with 12 bases left in between. There are 13 residues in the CDR3. The DNA of the CDR3 is TGTGCCAGCAGCCGCGAGTTTATGTACGAGCAGTACATC. Amino acids: CASSREFMYEQYI.

Concerning this clonotype: A read error is likely, as this CDR3 ends without the conserved phenylalanine or tryptophan. No DNA is shown, since the ends of the CDR3 on it are uncertain; the CDR3 is the one TCRdb lists. V and J are TRBV4-3 and TRBJ2-2. From germline, CDR1 is LGHNA and CDR2 YSLEER. The CDR3 region is 17 residues in length, termini included. CDR3 residues: CASSQEVARFGNGELFY.

Concerning this clonotype itself: At one of its ends the junction is not consistent with the germline gene, which may arise from a read error. The V call is TRBV4-1, the J call TRBJ1-6, with D unresolved. CDR1 is MGHRA and CDR2 is YSYEKL in the germline V gene. The CDR3 consists of 12 residues. CDR3 residues: CASTQPGWPLQF. The CDR3 bases are TGCGCCAGCACCCAACCCGGCTGGCCCCTCCAGTTT.

As concerns this clonotype: An end of the junction does not agree with germline; a read error may underlie this. The chain has TRBV7-9 and TRBJ1-1; a weak D match, TRBD1 (6 bases). Germline loops: CDR1 SEHNR, CDR2 FQNEAQ (reference sequence). The CDR3 runs to 14 residues. CDR3 amino acids: CGSSPQGLNTEAFF. The CDR3 nucleotides read TGTGGCAGCAGCCCCCAGGGGCTGAACACTGAAGCTTTCTTT.

As to this clonotype: This clone may be a read error of a much larger clone one base away. The rearrangement links TRBV20-1 to TRBJ2-3; D may be TRBD2 (6 bases). CDR1 and CDR2 from the germline V gene are DFQATT and SNEGSKA (reference sequence). The CDR3 runs 15 residues. The V end lost 7 bases, the J end lost 5 bases, and 22 bases lay between the germline ends. CDR3 residues: CSGKIRRGVGDTQYF. CDR3 DNA sequence: TGCAGTGGGAAAATACGGAGGGGCGTCGGAGATACGCAGTATTTT.

The chain recombines TRBV6-1 with TRBJ2-3; the match to TRBD2 covers 7 bases. Germline CDR1 and CDR2: MNHNS and SASEGT. Losses at the gene ends were 8 bases for V and 1 base for J; bases not matched to a gene: 3. The CDR3 contains 13 residues. CDR3 nucleotides: TGTGCCAGCGGTAGCGGGCGCACAGATACGCAGTATTTT. Its translation is CASGSGRTDTQYF.

The rearrangement uses TRBV4-1 and TRBJ1-3; D is uncertain. The germline gives CDR1 MGHRA, CDR2 YSYEKL. Trimming pared 4 bases from V and 7 bases from J, leaving 14 bases between. This CDR3 region has 14 residues. The CDR3 sequence: CASSPQEIGNTIYF. The CDR3 DNA sequence: TGCGCCAGCAGCCCGCAGGAAATTGGTAACACCATATATTTT.

For this clonotype: One end of the junction does not line up with germline, which may come from a read error. The chain links TRBV4-3 to TRBJ1-1; D is unresolved. There are 14 residues in the CDR3. Germline V gene data show CDR1 as LGHNA and CDR2 as YSLEER. CDR3 sequence (DNA): TGTGCCAGCAGTCAAGGTGGAAGGAACGCTGAAGCTTTCTTT. It codes for CASSQGGRNAEAFF.

The gene calls are TRBV5-8 and TRBJ2-5; either TRBD1 or TRBD2 may supply D (6 bases each). This CDR3 is 15 amino acids long. V was clipped by 6 bases and J by 5 bases, with 20 bases between them. Germline V CDR1 and CDR2: SGHTS, YDEGEE. The CDR3 is CASNAGQGHSETQYF. The CDR3 DNA reads TGTGCCAGCAACGCGGGACAAGGGCATTCCGAGACCCAGTACTTC.

V usage is TRBV6-1 and J usage is TRBJ2-6; D possibly corresponds to TRBD1 (6 bases). CDR1 and CDR2 (germline): MNHNS, SASEGT. V gave up 10 bases and J gave up 4 bases, with 20 bases separating them. The CDR3 is made up of 16 amino acids. The CDR3 nucleotides read TGTGCCACCAACACAGGGACAAGCCCCGGGGCCAACGTCCTGACTTTC. Its translation: CATNTGTSPGANVLTF.

Regarding this clonotype: A much more abundant neighbour one base away suggests this may be a read error. The CDR3 coding sequence is TGTGCCAGCACCTTAGGGGTGGGGACCTACAATGAGCAGTTCTTC. This translates into CASTLGVGTYNEQFF. This sequence joins TRBV13 and TRBJ2-1, with D perhaps matching TRBD1 (5 bases). The CDR3 consists of 15 residues. CDR1 PRHDT and CDR2 FYEKMQ come from the germline V gene (reference sequence). Complete variable domain (other parts from reference TRBV13 and TRBJ2-1): AAGVIQSPRHLIKEKRETATLKCYPIPRHDTVYWYQQGPGQDPQFLISFYEKMQSDKGSIPDRFSAQQFSDYHSELNMSSLELGDSALYFCASTLGVGTYNEQFFGPGTRLTVL.

Remarks on this clonotype: The CDR3 does not close with the conserved phenylalanine or tryptophan, likely indicating a read error. V is TRBV11-2 and J is TRBJ2-7, with D tentatively TRBD1 (6 bases). The V gene lost 4 bases and the J gene lost 0 bases, with 22 bases spanning the gap. The CDR3 has 18 residues. Looked up from germline, CDR1 is SGHAT and CDR2 is FQNNGV. The CDR3 here is CASSSSWTVYQVSYEQYL. CDR3 DNA sequence: TGTGCCAGCAGCTCGTCCTGGACAGTGTATCAAGTCTCCTACGAGCAGTACCTC.

This clonotype was counted at least ten times. V gene TRBV24-1 combines with J gene TRBJ2-3; TRBD1 agrees at 10 bases. The germline gives CDR1 KGHDR, CDR2 SFDVKD. V lost 4 bases and J lost 4; bases outside the gene matches: 4. The CDR3 spans 15 residues. The CDR3 loop reads CATSDPGTGADTQYF. CDR3 bases: TGTGCCACCAGTGACCCCGGGACAGGGGCAGATACGCAGTATTTT.

Ten or more counts support this clonotype. The chain recombines TRBV14 with TRBJ1-2; D gene ambiguous. Trimming removed 0 bases from V and 1 base from J, with 3 bases in between. CDR3 length equals 13 residues. CDR1 SGHDN and CDR2 FVKESK come from the germline V gene. The CDR3 region has the DNA TGTGCCAGCAGCCAAGATCTTAACTATGGCTACACCTTC. Residues: CASSQDLNYGYTF.

This clonotype has only a few counts. The V gene is TRBV28, the J gene TRBJ1-2; D may be TRBD1 (6 bases). The germline V gene encodes CDR1 MDHEN and CDR2 SYDVKM. Between the trimmed V and J ends, which lost 6 bases and 4 bases, there was a span of 18 bases. CDR3 size: 15 residues. For the CDR3, the DNA is TGTGCCAGCAGACCAGCCCCCGGGACAAGCTATGGCTACACCTTC. Residues: CASRPAPGTSYGYTF.